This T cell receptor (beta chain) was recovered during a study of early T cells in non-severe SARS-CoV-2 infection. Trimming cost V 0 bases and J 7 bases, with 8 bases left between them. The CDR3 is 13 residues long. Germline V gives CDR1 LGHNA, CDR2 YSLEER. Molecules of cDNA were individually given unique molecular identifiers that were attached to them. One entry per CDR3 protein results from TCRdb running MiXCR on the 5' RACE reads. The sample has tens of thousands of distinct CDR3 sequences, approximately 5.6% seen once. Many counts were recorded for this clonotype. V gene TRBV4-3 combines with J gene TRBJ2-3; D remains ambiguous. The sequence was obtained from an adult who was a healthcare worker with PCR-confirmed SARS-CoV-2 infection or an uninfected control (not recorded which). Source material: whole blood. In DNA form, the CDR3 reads TGCGCCAGCAGCCAAGAACTGGCAAATACGCAGTATTTT. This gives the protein CASSQELANTQYF.